This T cell receptor (beta chain) appears in the sequencing data of a study of monozygotic twins with inflammatory bowel disease. After re-calling the 5' RACE reads, TCRdb lists one entry per CDR3 protein, DNA absent. Its listing shows some 210,000 distinct CDR3 sequences. Germline CDR1 reads SGHRS; CDR2 reads YFSETQ. The CDR3 runs to 16 residues. Material: blood. This receptor was identified in a human donor with ulcerative colitis or Crohn's disease, or a healthy co-twin of an affected twin (not recorded which). This chain connects TRBV5-1 to TRBJ1-4; without DNA, the TCRdb call of TRBD1 cannot be checked. The CDR3 is CASSSGQLATNEKLFF.